These 19 T cell receptor beta chains originate from one sample sequenced in a study of blood T cell repertoires in COVID-19. Method: immunoSEQ multiplex PCR; TCRdb's copy keeps in-frame clones and lacks some. The table lists 100,000 to 150,000 clones, more than 60% of them singletons. Sequencing input: peripheral blood. The receptors stem from an older woman with acute or convalescent COVID-19.

This sequence joins TRBV27 and TRBJ2-4; 8 bases match TRBD1. After removal of 6 bases from V and 1 base from J, the junction contained 11 bases not matched to a gene. The CDR3 extends over 17 amino acids. Germline CDR1 is MNHEY and CDR2 is SMNVEV (reference sequence). This chain's CDR3 is CASSPRTGSVAKNIQYF. The CDR3 coding sequence is TGTGCCAGCAGCCCCCGGACAGGGTCGGTGGCCAAAAACATTCAGTACTTC.

The chain is built from TRBV7-6 and TRBJ2-5; 7 nucleotides match TRBD1. With 4 bases clipped from V and 5 bases from J, the junction kept 10 bases outside the gene matches. Germline V lookup: CDR1 SGHVS, CDR2 FNYEAQ. This CDR3 comprises 15 residues. CDR3 amino acids: CASSSDRLGSETQYF. CDR3 in DNA: TGTGCCAGCAGCTCGGACAGGCTAGGGTCGGAGACCCAGTACTTC.

A few counts support this clone. The chain employs TRBV5-1 and TRBJ1-2; 9 nucleotides align to TRBD1. V dropped 4 bases and J dropped 4; count of bases not matched to a gene: 8. Germline loops: CDR1 SGHRS, CDR2 YFSETQ. The CDR3 loop spans 15 amino acids. CDR3 bases: TGCGCCAGCAGCATTACAGGGGGCGCTGGCTATGGCTACACCTTC. The encoded protein is CASSITGGAGYGYTF.

The rearrangement uses TRBV14 and TRBJ2-7, with 14 bases lining up with TRBD2. Germline V CDR1 and CDR2: SGHDN, FVKESK. The CDR3 spans 15 residues. The trim removed 3 bases at V and 3 bases at J, leaving 1 base unmatched. The CDR3 loop is CASSQGLAGVYEQYF. The CDR3 region has the DNA TGTGCCAGCAGCCAGGGACTAGCGGGAGTCTACGAGCAGTACTTC.

CDR3 nucleotides: TGTGCCAGCTCACTCGGGACAGGGGTCTCTGGAAACACCATATATTTT. Its translation is CASSLGTGVSGNTIYF. The genes are TRBV18 and TRBJ1-3, with TRBD1 matching over 10 bases. Per germline, CDR1 KGHSH and CDR2 LQKENI. V lost 4 bases, J lost 0 bases, and 3 bases stayed unmatched. The CDR3 loop spans 16 amino acids.

This sequence joins TRBV12-3 or TRBV12-4 and TRBJ1-4; no definite D call. Trimming pared 6 bases from V and 8 bases from J, leaving 13 bases between. This CDR3 is 13 amino acids long. CDR3 loop: CASSLVPGEKLFF. The CDR3 DNA follows: TGTGCCAGCAGCCTAGTACCCGGGGAAAAACTGTTTTTT.

The chain recombines TRBV9 with TRBJ2-3, with D perhaps matching TRBD1 (6 bases). Germline V gene data show CDR1 as SGDLS and CDR2 as YYNGEE. Deletions cut 4 bases from V and 2 bases from J, with 17 bases between. The CDR3 is 16 residues long. The CDR3 DNA is TGTGCCAGCAGCCCAAGGGGGTTTCCCCCCACAGATACGCAGTATTTT. Amino acid sequence: CASSPRGFPPTDTQYF.

The rearrangement uses TRBV18 and TRBJ2-1; 10 nucleotides align to TRBD1. The CDR3 consists of 16 residues. The V gene's germline CDR1 is KGHSH and CDR2 LQKENI. V lost 5 bases and J lost 1; bases outside the gene matches: 5. The chain's CDR3 is CASSATGGGSYNEQFF. The CDR3 region has the DNA TGTGCCAGCTCAGCGACAGGGGGCGGTTCCTACAATGAGCAGTTCTTC.

The chain is built from TRBV9 and TRBJ2-2; maybe TRBD1 (5 bases). The ends were cut back, 0 bases at V and 0 bases at J, with 9 bases in the middle. The CDR3 consists of 16 residues. Per the germline V gene, CDR1 is SGDLS and CDR2 is YYNGEE. The CDR3: CASSVVGRANTGELFF. In DNA form, the CDR3 reads TGTGCCAGCAGCGTAGTAGGCAGGGCGAACACCGGGGAGCTGTTTTTT.

Only a few counts were recorded for this clone. The rearrangement links TRBV5-5 to TRBJ2-5; D call uncertain. Germline CDR1 and CDR2: SGHKS and YYEKEE (reference sequence). Deletions cut 2 bases from V and 2 bases from J, with 13 bases between. There are 15 residues in the CDR3. For the CDR3, the DNA is TGTGCCAGCAGCTTAGGCTCAGGAAGACAAGAGACCCAGTACTTC. It codes for CASSLGSGRQETQYF.

The chain recombines TRBV6-2 or TRBV6-3 with TRBJ1-3; D is uncertain. The V gene's germline CDR1 is MNHEY and CDR2 SVGEGT. Trimming left V 6 bases short and J 0 bases short, with 12 bases between. This CDR3 contains 15 residues. The CDR3 DNA is TGTGCCAGCAGCCCCGGGTTGTACTCTGGAAACACCATATATTTT. It yields the protein CASSPGLYSGNTIYF.

As to this clone: The same CDR3 arises from other DNA sequences in this sample as well. The chain recombines TRBV19 with TRBJ1-2; no firm D call. V lost 7 bases, J lost 2 bases, and 11 bases lay in between. Germline V CDR1 and CDR2: LNHDA, SQIVND (reference sequence). This CDR3 region has 13 residues. The CDR3 sequence is CASTRGSNYGYTF. CDR3 nucleotides: TGTGCCAGTACTCGGGGATCGAACTATGGCTACACCTTC.

The genes are TRBV4-1 and TRBJ2-7, with D hard to call. The V end was cut by 0 bases, the J end by 4 bases, with 10 bases between. The CDR3 extends over 14 amino acids. Germline V CDR1 and CDR2: MGHRA, YSYEKL. CDR3 bases: TGCGCCAGCAGCCAAGATTGGTCCGGGTACGAGCAGTACTTC. Translation: CASSQDWSGYEQYF.

This clone has just a few counts. V usage is TRBV6-5 and J usage is TRBJ2-2; 10 nucleotides align to TRBD1. The CDR3 loop spans 16 amino acids. Germline V gene lookup returns CDR1 MNHEY and CDR2 SVGAGI. V was clipped by 4 bases and J by 5 bases; unmatched bases: 7. For the CDR3, the DNA is TGTGCCAGCAGTTCCAGACAGGGGGCGTGGACCGGGGAGCTGTTTTTT. Amino acids: CASSSRQGAWTGELFF.

The J gene is TRBJ2-2, the V gene TRBV5-1; D may be TRBD1 (5 bases). The CDR3 contains 12 residues. The germline V gene encodes CDR1 SGHRS and CDR2 YFSETQ. Trimming stripped 7 bases from V and 6 bases from J, with 10 bases between. Here the CDR3 DNA reads TGCGCCAGCCGCAGGGATGCCGGGGAGCTGTTTTTT. Protein: CASRRDAGELFF.

This chain joins TRBV5-6 and TRBJ2-5; TRBD2 matches at 9 bases. V lost 4 bases and J lost 5; bases outside the gene matches: 6. Germline CDR1 SGHDT, CDR2 YYEEEE. The CDR3 length is 14 residues. CDR3 loop: CASSHLAGRETQYF. The CDR3 DNA reads TGTGCCAGCAGCCACCTAGCGGGGAGGGAGACCCAGTACTTC.

The chain links TRBV6-6 to TRBJ1-1, with no clear D. The CDR3 consists of 14 residues. The germline CDR1 and CDR2 sequences are MNHNY and SVGAGI (reference sequence). V gave up 2 bases and J gave up 1 base, with 8 bases separating them. The DNA for the CDR3 is TGTGCCAGCAGTTACCCTACGCGGAACACTGAAGCTTTCTTT. It yields the protein CASSYPTRNTEAFF.

The chain carries TRBV12-5 and TRBJ2-7; D may be TRBD1 (5 bases). Trimming left V 6 bases short and J 2 bases short, with 14 bases between. Germline assignment: CDR1 LGHNT and CDR2 FRNRAP. This CDR3 comprises 14 residues. The CDR3 bases are TGTGCTAGTGGCCAGGGTTTGGAAGCCTACGAGCAGTACTTC. Encoded protein: CASGQGLEAYEQYF. Filled out from reference TRBV12-5 and TRBJ2-7, the complete variable domain reads DARVTQTPRHKVTEMGQEVTMRCQPILGHNTVFWYRQTMMQGLELLAYFRNRAPLDDSGMPKDRFSAEMPDATLATLKIQPSEPRDSAVYFCASGQGLEAYEQYFGPGTRLTVT.

The chain uses TRBV6-6 and TRBJ1-1, with TRBD1 matching over 10 bases. Germline assignment: CDR1 MNHNY and CDR2 SVGAGI (reference sequence). The CDR3 is made up of 14 amino acids. Germline trimming cut 2 bases from V and 4 bases from J; bases unmatched to any gene: 1. CDR3 region: CASSYGTGATEAFF. For the CDR3, the DNA is TGTGCCAGCAGTTACGGGACAGGGGCCACTGAAGCTTTCTTT.